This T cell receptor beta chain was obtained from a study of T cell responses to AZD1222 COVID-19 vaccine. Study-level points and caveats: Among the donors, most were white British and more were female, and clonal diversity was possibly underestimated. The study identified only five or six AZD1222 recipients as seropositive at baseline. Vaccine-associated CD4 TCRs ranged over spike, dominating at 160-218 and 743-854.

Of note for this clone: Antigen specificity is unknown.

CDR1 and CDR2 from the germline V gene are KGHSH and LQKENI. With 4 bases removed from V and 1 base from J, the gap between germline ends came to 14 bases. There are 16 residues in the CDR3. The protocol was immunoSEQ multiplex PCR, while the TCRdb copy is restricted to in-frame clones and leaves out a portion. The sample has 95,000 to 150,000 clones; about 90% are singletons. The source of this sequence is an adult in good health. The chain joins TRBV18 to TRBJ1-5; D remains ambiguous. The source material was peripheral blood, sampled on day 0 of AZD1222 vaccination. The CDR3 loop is CASSLLRDTSNQPQHF. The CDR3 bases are TGTGCCAGCTCACTCCTCCGAGATACCAGCAATCAGCCCCAGCATTTT.